This TCR beta chain was obtained from a study of blood T cell repertoires in COVID-19. Study-wide context: Sources were T cells, B-cell-depleted T cells, or PBMCs; the material itself was cDNA or gDNA.

Trimming cost V 0 bases and J 16 bases, with 17 bases left between them. The CDR3 is 13 amino acids. From germline, CDR1 is SGHDT and CDR2 YYEEEE. Some clones are missing from TCRdb's copy, which holds only in-frame ones; the method was immunoSEQ multiplex PCR. The sample has some 400,000 clones; 85% to 90% are singletons. This chain links TRBV5-6 with TRBJ2-1; D not resolved. The specimen was PBMCs or T cells enriched from blood (not recorded which). This TCR was recovered from a man between 25 and 39 years old who had recovered from COVID-19. The CDR3 here is CASSLASQVRLFF. The CDR3 DNA sequence: TGTGCCAGCAGCTTGGCCTCGCAGGTCCGTTTATTCTTC.